The clone carrying this TCR beta chain has at least ten counts. The sample comes from a study of regulatory T cells in long-lasting Graves disease. The wider study: Antithyroid drug exposure in newly diagnosed Graves' patients had lasted under 3 months.

The sample's time point: newly diagnosed GD, antithyroid drugs for less than 3 months. RNA isolated from PBMCs was used to make the TCR library. This CDR3 region has 15 residues. Germline lookup yields CDR1 WSHSY and CDR2 SAAADI. The germline V and J ends were trimmed by 3 bases and 1 base, with 13 bases remaining between them. Arm-PCR of CDR3 regions with iRepertoire HTBI primers generated TCR beta libraries. Methods used by the authors: In the combined samples, 62 TRBV and 14 to 15 TRBJ segments were identified. MiXCR, run by TCRdb on the multiplex PCR reads, gives a single entry per CDR3 protein. The V and J calls follow TCRdb's processing rather than the paper's. The table has approximately 310,000 distinct CDR3 sequences, 15% to 20% seen once; the top ten hold about two fifths.

The chain uses TRBV10-2 and TRBJ2-7; the D gene is possibly TRBD2 (6 bases). This sample comprised peripheral blood mononuclear cells (PBMCs), obtained at new diagnosis, from a patient treated with antithyroid drugs. This receptor was obtained from a female donor with Graves disease. DNA of the CDR3: TGCGCCAGCAGTGACCGGGACTCGGTTTCCTACGAGCAGTACTTC. Translated, it gives CASSDRDSVSYEQYF.